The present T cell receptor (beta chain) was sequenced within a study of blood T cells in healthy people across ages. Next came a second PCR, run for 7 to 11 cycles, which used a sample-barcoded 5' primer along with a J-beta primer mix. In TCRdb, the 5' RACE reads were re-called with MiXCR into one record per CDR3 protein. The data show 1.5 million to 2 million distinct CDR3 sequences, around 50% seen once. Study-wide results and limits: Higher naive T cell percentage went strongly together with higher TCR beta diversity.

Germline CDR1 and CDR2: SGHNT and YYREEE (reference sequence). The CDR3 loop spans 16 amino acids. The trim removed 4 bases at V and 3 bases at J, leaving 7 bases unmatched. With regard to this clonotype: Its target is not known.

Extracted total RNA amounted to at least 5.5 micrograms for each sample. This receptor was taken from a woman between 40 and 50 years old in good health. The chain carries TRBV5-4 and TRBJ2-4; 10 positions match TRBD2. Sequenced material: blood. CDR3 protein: CASSPTSGPGKNIQYF. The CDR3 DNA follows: TGTGCCAGCAGCCCGACTAGCGGGCCAGGCAAAAACATTCAGTACTTC.